This TCR beta chain was recovered during a study of technical replicates of blood from a few donors. The table came from immunoSEQ multiplex PCR; TCRdb's copy has only in-frame clones and leaves some out. This table has under 95,000 clones, approximately 92% appearing once. The CDR3 is made up of 17 amino acids. Unmatched junction bases numbered 10, after V lost 4 bases and J lost 2 bases. CDR1 and CDR2 (germline): KGHSH, LQKENI. This TCR was sampled from a human donor in good health. The sequenced sample consisted of T cells isolated from PBMCs. This chain connects TRBV18 to TRBJ1-5, with 8 bases lining up with TRBD1. CDR3: CASSQGQGPYGNQPQHF. In DNA, the CDR3 is TGTGCCAGCTCACAAGGACAGGGCCCGTATGGCAATCAGCCCCAGCATTTT.